This T cell receptor (beta chain) came from a study of blood T cell repertoires in COVID-19. Study-level information: Acute-phase and convalescent COVID-19 samples originated in the United States, Italy and Spain. T cells, B-cell-depleted T cells, or PBMCs provided the cDNA or gDNA that served as material.

There are a few counts of this clone. This CDR3 region has 19 residues. Per germline, CDR1 LGHNT and CDR2 FRNRAP. Trimming left V 1 base short and J 1 base short, with 19 bases between. In the authors' methods: Reference gene primer amplification yielded estimated nucleated cell counts. Repertoires were generated with immunoSEQ multiplex PCR, while TCRdb's copy carries only in-frame clones and drops some. D and trimming come from the DNA, and the V and J calls and clone size come from that table. The sample contains roughly 150,000 clones, roughly 88% of which appear only once. The gene calls are TRBV12-5 and TRBJ2-2, with D possibly being TRBD1 (6 bases). The source is a woman aged 45-60 years with acute or convalescent COVID-19. Input material: peripheral blood. CDR3 loop: CASGLATTSIRGNTGELFF. CDR3 nucleotide sequence: TGTGCTAGTGGTTTGGCAACTACGAGCATCAGGGGGAACACCGGGGAGCTGTTTTTT.